This T cell receptor beta chain was captured by sequencing in a study of T cells in localized non-small cell lung cancer. TCRdb keeps only in-frame clones here, not all; method: immunoSEQ multiplex PCR. This sample carries thousands of clones, around 25% of them seen once, and the ten largest clones take roughly 11%. This clone was seen a handful of times. The antigen is unknown. Losses at the gene ends were 4 bases for V and 10 bases for J; bases not matched to a gene: 6. Germline assignment: CDR1 SGHRS and CDR2 YFSETQ. This CDR3 is 14 amino acids long. Study-level results: When the top 100 tumor clones were examined, a median about 60 of them also appeared in the adjacent lung, which was paired and uninvolved. Without multi-region sequencing, intratumor heterogeneity could not be excluded. The highest T cell clonality was in uninvolved adjacent lung, above tumor.

The clonotype comes from a woman aged 35 to 70 with stage I lung adenocarcinoma. The starting material was normal lung tissue next to the tumor, obtained before any cancer treatment. The V call is TRBV5-1, the J call TRBJ1-5; TRBD1 matches at 12 bases. CDR3 protein: CASSMGTGGRPQHF. Written as DNA, the CDR3 is TGCGCCAGCAGCATGGGGACAGGGGGCCGCCCCCAGCATTTT. The complete variable domain, with remaining parts taken from reference TRBV5-1 and TRBJ1-5, reads KAGVTQTPRYLIKTRGQQVTLSCSPISGHRSVSWYQQTPGQGLQFLFEYFSETQRNKGNFPGRFSGRQFSNSRSEMNVSTLELGDSALYLCASSMGTGGRPQHFGDGTRLSIL.